This is a list of T cell receptor beta chains from one sample in a study of early T cells in non-severe SARS-CoV-2 infection. TCRdb reprocessed the 5' RACE reads via MiXCR and lists one record per CDR3 protein. In the table there are approximately 75,000 distinct CDR3 sequences, more than 12% of which are singletons. Sequenced here: whole blood, sampled at baseline. These receptor sequences come from an adult who was a healthcare worker with PCR-confirmed SARS-CoV-2 infection or an uninfected control (not recorded which). The CDR3 runs from the conserved cysteine through the conserved F or W. Fields, in order: J gene, clone size, V gene, D gene, CDR3 protein, CDR3 DNA. A D gene is named only where the DNA matches it firmly. The size of a clone is reported for some rows only, either as once, few or many, or as a class for expanded clones.

TRBJ1-1 once TRBV18 . CASSPRQFEAFF TGTGCCAGCTCACCAAGGCAGTTTGAAGCTTTCTTT
TRBJ2-2 many TRBV30 . CAWSYGTGELFF TGTGCCTGGAGCTATGGCACCGGGGAGCTGTTTTTT
TRBJ2-3 . TRBV7-2 . CASSSDGVNTQYF TGTGCCAGCAGCAGCGATGGGGTAAATACGCAGTATTTT
TRBJ2-5 many TRBV2 TRBD1 CASSGGTGGTQYF TGTGCCAGCAGTGGAGGGACAGGGGGGACCCAGTACTTC
TRBJ2-7 . TRBV10-3 . CAISNGVSYEQYF TGTGCCATCAGTAACGGGGTTTCCTACGAGCAGTACTTC
TRBJ2-7 . TRBV20-1 . CSARENFSYEQYF TGCAGTGCTAGAGAAAACTTCTCCTACGAGCAGTACTTC
TRBJ2-2 . TRBV6-5 TRBD1 CASSYDRGRILAGELFF TGTGCCAGCAGTTACGACAGGGGGCGGATATTAGCCGGGGAGCTGTTTTTT
TRBJ2-7 many TRBV20-1 . CSVRAVRGFPYEQYF TGCAGTGTAAGGGCAGTGAGGGGGTTCCCCTACGAGCAGTACTTC
TRBJ1-1 . TRBV7-9 . CASSSREPANTEAFF TGTGCCAGCAGCAGCAGGGAACCGGCGAACACTGAAGCTTTCTTT
TRBJ1-2 . TRBV18 . CASSPPGSGLGYTF TGTGCCAGCTCACCACCGGGGTCCGGCCTTGGCTACACCTTC
TRBJ2-2 many TRBV29-1 TRBD1 CSVGTGYTGELFF TGCAGCGTAGGGACAGGTTACACCGGGGAGCTGTTTTTT
TRBJ2-7 few TRBV10-3 . CAIGRRDEQYF TGTGCCATCGGGCGGCGGGACGAGCAGTACTTC
TRBJ2-3 few TRBV11-2 . CASSGSGPGTDTQYF TGTGCCAGCAGCGGAAGCGGTCCTGGCACAGATACGCAGTATTTT
TRBJ2-1 . TRBV5-1 . CASSWDPKTYNEQFF TGCGCCAGCAGCTGGGACCCCAAGACCTACAATGAGCAGTTCTTC
TRBJ2-7 many TRBV12-3/TRBV12-4 . CASSFSQGSYEQYF TGTGCCAGCAGTTTCAGTCAGGGGTCCTACGAGCAGTACTTC
TRBJ2-2 few TRBV28 . CASSTSPAGELFF TGTGCCAGCAGTACTAGCCCAGCCGGGGAGCTGTTTTTT
TRBJ2-5 . TRBV20-1 TRBD2 CSARYPLGTSGIQETQYF TGCAGTGCTAGATATCCACTTGGGACTAGCGGGATCCAAGAGACCCAGTACTTC
TRBJ2-2 few TRBV2 TRBD2 CASKERESLTGELFF TGTGCCAGCAAGGAGCGGGAGTCTCTCACCGGGGAGCTGTTTTTT
TRBJ2-3 few TRBV6-6 . CASSRDLRSTDTQYF TGTGCCAGCAGCCGGGACCTTAGAAGCACAGATACGCAGTATTTT
TRBJ2-3 . TRBV20-1 . CSARADHSTDTQYF TGCAGTGCTAGAGCGGACCATAGCACAGATACGCAGTATTTT
TRBJ2-2 . TRBV5-5 TRBD1 CASSLGTGVVNTGELFF TGTGCCAGCAGCTTAGGTACAGGGGTAGTAAACACCGGGGAGCTGTTTTTT
TRBJ2-3 . TRBV7-9 TRBD2 CASSLEGGPQETQYF TGTGCCAGCAGCTTAGAGGGAGGGCCCCAGGAAACGCAGTATTTT
TRBJ2-5 . TRBV7-8 . CASSLGEYREETQYF TGTGCCAGCAGCTTAGGAGAGTACAGGGAAGAGACCCAGTACTTC